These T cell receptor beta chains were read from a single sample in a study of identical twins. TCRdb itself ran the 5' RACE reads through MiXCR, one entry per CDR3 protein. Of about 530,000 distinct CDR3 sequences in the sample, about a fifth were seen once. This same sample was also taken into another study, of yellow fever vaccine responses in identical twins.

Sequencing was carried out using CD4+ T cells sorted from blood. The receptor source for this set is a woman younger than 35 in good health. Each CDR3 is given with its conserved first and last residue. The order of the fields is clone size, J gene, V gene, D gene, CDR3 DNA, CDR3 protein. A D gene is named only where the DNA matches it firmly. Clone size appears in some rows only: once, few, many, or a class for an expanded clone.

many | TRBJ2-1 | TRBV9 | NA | TGTGCCAGCAGCCAAACAAGCGGACCCTACAATGAGCAGTTCTTC | CASSQTSGPYNEQFF
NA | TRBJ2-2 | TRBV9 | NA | TGTGCCAGCAGCGTAGGGGTAGTGGTCACCGGGGAGCTGTTTTTT | CASSVGVVVTGELFF
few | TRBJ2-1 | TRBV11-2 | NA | TGTGCCAGCAGCAAGCAGGGGTACAATGGTTATGAGCAGTTCTTC | CASSKQGYNGYEQFF
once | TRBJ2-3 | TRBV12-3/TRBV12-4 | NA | TGTGCCAGCAGTTTAGGGAGAGGTCGCCAAGGGGATACGCAGTATTTT | CASSLGRGRQGDTQYF
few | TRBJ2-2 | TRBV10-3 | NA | TGTGCCATCAGTGAGTCAGGGAACACCGGGGAGCTGTTTTTT | CAISESGNTGELFF
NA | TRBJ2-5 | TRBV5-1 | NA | TGCGCCAGCAGCTTGCCCCCTGTCGTCGTTACAGCTAACCAAGAGACCCAGTACTTC | CASSLPPVVVTANQETQYF
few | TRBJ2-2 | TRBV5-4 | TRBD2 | TGTGCCAGCAGCTTGGTGGGCAGGGAGGGAGCCGGGGAGCTGTTTTTT | CASSLVGREGAGELFF
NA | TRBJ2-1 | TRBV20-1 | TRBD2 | TGCAGTGTCTCCGGGACTAGCGGCAACAATGAGCAGTTCTTC | CSVSGTSGNNEQFF
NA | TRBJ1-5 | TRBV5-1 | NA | TGCGCCAGCCACACCGGACCCGACAGTCCCAATCAGCCCCAGCATTTT | CASHTGPDSPNQPQHF
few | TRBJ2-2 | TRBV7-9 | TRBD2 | TGTGCCAGCAGCTTAACAGCGGGAGTTCGCACCGGGGAGCTGTTTTTT | CASSLTAGVRTGELFF
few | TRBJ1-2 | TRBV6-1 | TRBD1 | TGTGCCAGCACCCTCCCCGCCCTGGGACAGGGTTCCGCCTATGGCTACACCTTC | CASTLPALGQGSAYGYTF
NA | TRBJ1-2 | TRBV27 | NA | TGTGCCAGCAGGGACAGAGCTAACTATGGCTACACCTTC | CASRDRANYGYTF
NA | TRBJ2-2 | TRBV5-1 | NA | TGCGCCAGCAGCTTGACTCCTGATAGGAACACCGGGGAGCTGTTTTTT | CASSLTPDRNTGELFF
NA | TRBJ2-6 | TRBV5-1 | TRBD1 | TGCGCCAGCAGCGGATCGGGACAGATCCTCTCTGGGGCCAACGTCCTGACTTTC | CASSGSGQILSGANVLTF
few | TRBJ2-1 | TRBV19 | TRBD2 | TGTGCCAGTAGTCCGGGACTAGCGGTATCCTACAATGAGCAGTTCTTC | CASSPGLAVSYNEQFF
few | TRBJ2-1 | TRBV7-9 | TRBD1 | TGTGCCAGCAGCCTGGACAGGCGACACAATGAGCAGTTCTTC | CASSLDRRHNEQFF
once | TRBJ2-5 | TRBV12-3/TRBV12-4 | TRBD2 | TGTGCCATCAGTTTAGGGTCAGGACTAGCGGGGGCCCAAGAGACCCAGTACTTC | CAISLGSGLAGAQETQYF
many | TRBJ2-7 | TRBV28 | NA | TGTGCCAGCAGTACGCAGGGTTACGAGCAGTACTTC | CASSTQGYEQYF
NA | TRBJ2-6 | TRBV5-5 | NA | TGTGCCAGCAAACGGACCGGGGCCAACGTCCTGACTTTC | CASKRTGANVLTF
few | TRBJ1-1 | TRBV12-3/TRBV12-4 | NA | TGTGCCAGCACCAAACCGCAGAACACTGAAGCTTTCTTT | CASTKPQNTEAFF
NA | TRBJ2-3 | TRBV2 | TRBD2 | TGTGCCAGCAGTGACCTTCGGACTAGCGGGAGCACAGATACGCAGTATTTT | CASSDLRTSGSTDTQYF
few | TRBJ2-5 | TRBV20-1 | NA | TGCAGTGCAACACGACGGGGGGCAGATCAAGAGACCCAGTACTTC | CSATRRGADQETQYF
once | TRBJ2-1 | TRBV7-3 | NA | TGTGCCAGCAGCTTTCTGGGGGTGACCTCCTACAATGAGCAGTTCTTC | CASSFLGVTSYNEQFF
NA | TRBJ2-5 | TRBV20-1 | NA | TGCAGTGCTAGAGATCCTTCTCGTCTCGTAGAGGAGACCCAGTACTTC | CSARDPSRLVEETQYF
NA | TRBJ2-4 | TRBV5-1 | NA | TGCGCCAGCAGCTTGGCGACCCAGTCCATAGCCAAAAACATTCAGTACTTC | CASSLATQSIAKNIQYF
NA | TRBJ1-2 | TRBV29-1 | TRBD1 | TGCAGCGCGGGACAGGGGAACTATGGCTACACCTTC | CSAGQGNYGYTF
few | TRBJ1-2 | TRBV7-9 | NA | TGTGCCAGCAGCTTAGTTCCAGGAGTTAACGGCTACACCTTC | CASSLVPGVNGYTF
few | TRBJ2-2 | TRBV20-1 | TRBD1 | TGCAGTGCTAGATCCGGGACAGGGGGCACCGGGGAGCTGTTTTTT | CSARSGTGGTGELFF
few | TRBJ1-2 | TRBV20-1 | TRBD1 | TGCAGTGCTATAGGGACAGGGAACTATGGCTACACCTTC | CSAIGTGNYGYTF
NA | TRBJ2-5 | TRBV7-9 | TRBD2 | TGTGCCAGCAGTGGACTAGCGGGAGTAACGGAGACCCAGTACTTC | CASSGLAGVTETQYF
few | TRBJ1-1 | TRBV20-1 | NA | TGCAGTGCTAGAGGCAGCACAAACACTGAAGCTTTCTTT | CSARGSTNTEAFF
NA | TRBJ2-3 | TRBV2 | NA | TGTGCCAGCGGACCTACAGGGTTTGGCACAGATACGCAGTATTTT | CASGPTGFGTDTQYF
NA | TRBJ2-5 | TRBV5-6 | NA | TGTGCCAGCAGTCTAGGACAGGCGGGATCAGGAACCCAGTACTTC | CASSLGQAGSGTQYF
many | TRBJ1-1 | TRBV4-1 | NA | TGCGCCAGCAGATACACTTCGCGGGACACTGAAGCTTTCTTT | CASRYTSRDTEAFF
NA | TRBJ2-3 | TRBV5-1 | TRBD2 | TGCGCCAGCAGCCACCCTGGAGCGGGAACGCAGTATTTT | CASSHPGAGTQYF
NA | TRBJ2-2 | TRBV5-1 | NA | TGCGCCAGCAGCCTAACATCGACTGGCACCGGGGAGCTGTTTTTT | CASSLTSTGTGELFF
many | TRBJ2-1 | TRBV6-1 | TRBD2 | TGTGCCAGCAGTGGACTAGCGGGGGGGCCCTACAATGAGCAGTTCTTC | CASSGLAGGPYNEQFF
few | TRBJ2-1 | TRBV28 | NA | TGTGCCAGCAGTTTCGTAGGGCGGTCGCCTGAGCAGTTCTTC | CASSFVGRSPEQFF
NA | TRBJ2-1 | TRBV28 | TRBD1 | TGTGCCAGCAGTTTTACAGGGGGCCCCTACAATGAGCAGTTCTTC | CASSFTGGPYNEQFF
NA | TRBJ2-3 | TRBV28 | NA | TGTGCCAGCAGCGAGTGGCCCGATACGCAGTATTTT | CASSEWPDTQYF
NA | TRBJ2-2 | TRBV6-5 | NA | TGTGCCAGCAGTTACTCGACTTGGCGGGGGCCCAACACCGGGGAGCTGTTTTTT | CASSYSTWRGPNTGELFF